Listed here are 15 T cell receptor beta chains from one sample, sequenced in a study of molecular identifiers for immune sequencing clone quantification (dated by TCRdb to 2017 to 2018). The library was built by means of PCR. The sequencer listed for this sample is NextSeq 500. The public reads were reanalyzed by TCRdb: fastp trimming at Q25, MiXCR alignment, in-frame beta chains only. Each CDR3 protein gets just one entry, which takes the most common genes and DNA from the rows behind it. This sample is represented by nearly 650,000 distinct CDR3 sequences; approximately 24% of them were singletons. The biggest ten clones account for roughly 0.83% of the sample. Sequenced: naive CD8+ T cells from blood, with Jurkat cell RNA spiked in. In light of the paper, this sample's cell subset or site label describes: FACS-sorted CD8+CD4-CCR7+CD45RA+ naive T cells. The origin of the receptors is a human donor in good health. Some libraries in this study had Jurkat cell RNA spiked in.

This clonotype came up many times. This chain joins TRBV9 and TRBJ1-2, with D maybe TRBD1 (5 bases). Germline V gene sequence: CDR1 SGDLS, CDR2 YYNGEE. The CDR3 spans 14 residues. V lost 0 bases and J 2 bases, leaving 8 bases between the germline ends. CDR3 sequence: CASSVGGGNYGYTF. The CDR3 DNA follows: TGTGCCAGCAGCGTAGGTGGGGGAAACTATGGCTACACCTTC.

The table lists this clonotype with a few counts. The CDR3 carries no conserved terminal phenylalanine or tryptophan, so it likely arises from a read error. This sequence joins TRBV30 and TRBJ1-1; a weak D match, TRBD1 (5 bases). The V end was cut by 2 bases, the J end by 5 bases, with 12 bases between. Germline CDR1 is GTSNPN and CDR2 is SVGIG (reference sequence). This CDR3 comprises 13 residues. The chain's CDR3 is CAWSSHGGTEAFL. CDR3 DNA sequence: TGTGCCTGGAGTTCCCACGGGGGGACTGAAGCTTTCTTA.

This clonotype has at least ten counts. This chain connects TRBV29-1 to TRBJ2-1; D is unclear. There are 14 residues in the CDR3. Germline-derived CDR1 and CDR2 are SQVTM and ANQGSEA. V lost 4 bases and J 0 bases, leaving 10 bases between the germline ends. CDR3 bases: TGCAGCGTTGTAACCCTAAACTCCTACAATGAGCAGTTCTTC. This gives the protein CSVVTLNSYNEQFF.

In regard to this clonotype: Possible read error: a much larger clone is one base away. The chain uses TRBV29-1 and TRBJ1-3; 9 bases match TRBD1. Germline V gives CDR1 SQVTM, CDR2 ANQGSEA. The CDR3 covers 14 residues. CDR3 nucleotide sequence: TGCAGCGTTGTCGGGACAGGGACTGGAAACGCCATATATTTT. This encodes CSVVGTGTGNAIYF.

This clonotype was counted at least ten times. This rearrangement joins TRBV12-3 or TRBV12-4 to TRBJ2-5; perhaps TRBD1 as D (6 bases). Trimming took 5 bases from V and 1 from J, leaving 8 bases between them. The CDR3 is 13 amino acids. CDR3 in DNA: TGTGCCAGCAGTGAGGACAGCCAAGAGACCCAGTACTTC. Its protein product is CASSEDSQETQYF.

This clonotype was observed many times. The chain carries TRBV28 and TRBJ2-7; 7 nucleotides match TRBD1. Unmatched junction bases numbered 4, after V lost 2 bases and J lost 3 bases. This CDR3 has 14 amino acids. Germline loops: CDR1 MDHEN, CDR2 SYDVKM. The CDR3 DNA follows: TGTGCCAGCAGTTTAGGTGGACAGGTCTACGAGCAGTACTTC. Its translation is CASSLGGQVYEQYF.

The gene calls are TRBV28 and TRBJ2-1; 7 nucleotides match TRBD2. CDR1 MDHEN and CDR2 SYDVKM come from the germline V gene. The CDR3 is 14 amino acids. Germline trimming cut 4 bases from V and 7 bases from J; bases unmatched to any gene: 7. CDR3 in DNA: TGTGCCAGCAGTTCTAGCGGACTGGGGAATGAGCAGTTCTTC. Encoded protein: CASSSSGLGNEQFF. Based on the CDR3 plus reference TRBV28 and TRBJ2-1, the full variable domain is DVKVTQSSRYLVKRTGEKVFLECVQDMDHENMFWYRQDPGLGLRLIYFSYDVKMKEKGDIPEGYSVSREKKERFSLILESASTNQTSMYLCASSSSGLGNEQFFGPGTRLTVL.

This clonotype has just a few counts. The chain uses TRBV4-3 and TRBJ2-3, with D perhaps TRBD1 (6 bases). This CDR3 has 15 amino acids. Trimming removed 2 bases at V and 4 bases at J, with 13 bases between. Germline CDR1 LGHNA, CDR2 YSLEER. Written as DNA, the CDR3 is TGCGCCAGCAGCCAAACCCAACAGGGTGCAGATACGCAGTATTTT. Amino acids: CASSQTQQGADTQYF.

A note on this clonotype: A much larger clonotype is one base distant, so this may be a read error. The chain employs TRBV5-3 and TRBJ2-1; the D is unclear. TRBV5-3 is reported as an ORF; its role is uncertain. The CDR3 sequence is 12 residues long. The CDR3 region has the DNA TGTGCCAGCAGCTTGGGTATAAATGAGCGGTTCTTC. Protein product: CASSLGINERFF.

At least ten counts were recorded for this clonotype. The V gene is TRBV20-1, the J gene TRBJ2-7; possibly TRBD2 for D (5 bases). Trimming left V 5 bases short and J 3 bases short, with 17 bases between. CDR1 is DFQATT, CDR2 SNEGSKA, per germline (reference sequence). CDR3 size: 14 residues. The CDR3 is CSAPTRGIGYEQYF. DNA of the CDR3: TGCAGTGCTCCCACAAGAGGGATCGGCTACGAGCAGTACTTC.

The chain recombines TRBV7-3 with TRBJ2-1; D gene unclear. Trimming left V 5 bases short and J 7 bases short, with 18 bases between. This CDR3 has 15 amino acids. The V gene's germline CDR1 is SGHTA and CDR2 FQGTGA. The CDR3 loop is CASSPTGLGLNEQFF. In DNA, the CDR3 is TGTGCCAGCAGCCCCACCGGTCTAGGCTTAAATGAGCAGTTCTTC.

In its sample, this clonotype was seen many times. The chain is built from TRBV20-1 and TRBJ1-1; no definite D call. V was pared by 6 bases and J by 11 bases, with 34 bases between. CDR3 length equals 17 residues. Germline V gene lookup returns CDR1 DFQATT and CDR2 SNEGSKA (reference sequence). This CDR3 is CSAPPYWVESVGPRAFF. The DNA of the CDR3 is TGCAGTGCCCCCCCTTATTGGGTTGAAAGCGTTGGCCCCCGGGCTTTCTTT.

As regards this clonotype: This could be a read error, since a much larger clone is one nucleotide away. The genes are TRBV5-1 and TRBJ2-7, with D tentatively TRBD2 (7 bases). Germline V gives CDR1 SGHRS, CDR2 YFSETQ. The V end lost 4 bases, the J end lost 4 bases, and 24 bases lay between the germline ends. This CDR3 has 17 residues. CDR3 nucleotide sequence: TGCGCCAGCAGCGCCCATCGATACGCGGGGGCCGAATACGAGCAGTACTTC. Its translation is CASSAHRYAGAEYEQYF. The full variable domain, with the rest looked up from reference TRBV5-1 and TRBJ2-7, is KAGVTQTPRYLIKTRGQQVTLSCSPISGHRSVSWYQQTPGQGLQFLFEYFSETQRNKGNFPGRFSGRQFSNSRSEMNVSTLELGDSALYLCASSAHRYAGAEYEQYFGPGTRLTVT.

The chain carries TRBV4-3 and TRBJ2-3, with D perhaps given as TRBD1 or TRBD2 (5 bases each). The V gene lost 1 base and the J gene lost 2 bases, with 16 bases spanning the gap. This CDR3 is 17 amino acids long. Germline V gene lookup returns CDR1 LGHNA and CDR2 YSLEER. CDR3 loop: CASSQVVGPLDTDTQYF. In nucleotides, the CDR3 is TGCGCCAGCAGCCAAGTTGTGGGACCTCTAGACACAGATACGCAGTATTTT.

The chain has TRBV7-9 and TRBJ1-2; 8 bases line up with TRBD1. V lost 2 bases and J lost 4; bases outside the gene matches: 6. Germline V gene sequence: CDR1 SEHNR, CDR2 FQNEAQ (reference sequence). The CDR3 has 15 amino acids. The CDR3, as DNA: TGTGCCAGCAGCTTATACGACAGGGGCGGCTATGGCTACACCTTC. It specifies CASSLYDRGGYGYTF.